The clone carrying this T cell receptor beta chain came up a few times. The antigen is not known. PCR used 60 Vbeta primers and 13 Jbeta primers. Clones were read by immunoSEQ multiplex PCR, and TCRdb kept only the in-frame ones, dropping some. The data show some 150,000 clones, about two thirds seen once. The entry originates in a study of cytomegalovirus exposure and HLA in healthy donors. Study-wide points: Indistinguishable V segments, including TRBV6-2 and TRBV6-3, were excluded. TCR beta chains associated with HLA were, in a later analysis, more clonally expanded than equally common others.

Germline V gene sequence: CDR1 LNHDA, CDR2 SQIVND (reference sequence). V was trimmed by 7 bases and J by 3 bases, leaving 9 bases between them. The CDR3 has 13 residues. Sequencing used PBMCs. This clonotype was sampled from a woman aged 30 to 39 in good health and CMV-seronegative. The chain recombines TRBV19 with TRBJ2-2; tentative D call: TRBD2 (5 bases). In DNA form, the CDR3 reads TGTGCCAGTAACTCCGGGGACACCGGGGAGCTGTTTTTT. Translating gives CASNSGDTGELFF.